A single sample gave rise to the 3 T cell receptor beta chains below, sequenced in a study of human T cells and chemical hapten exposure. TCRdb ran MiXCR on the RACE reads and lists one entry per CDR3 protein. The repertoire holds over 75,000 distinct CDR3 sequences, with 7.5% to 9% as singletons. The time point denotes: patch test 1, 2 weeks after DPC sensitization. This sample's treatment: therapeutic diphenylcyclopropenone sensitization with weekly scalp DPC. This material consisted of whole blood, taken in connection with sensitization to the hapten diphenylcyclopropenone (DPC). All receptors derive from a woman aged 30 to 39 with alopecia areata. Some clones in this sample may be carry-over from other donors' samples.

The chain employs TRBV6-2 or TRBV6-3 and TRBJ2-6, with D uncertain. The CDR3 extends over 17 amino acids. CDR1 and CDR2 from the germline V gene are MNHEY and SVGEGT. V was pared by 5 bases and J by 1 base, with 15 bases between. The CDR3 coding sequence is TGTGCCAGCAGTAGGTGGGCTCCCCAGTCTGGGGCCAACGTCCTGACTTTC. It translates to CASSRWAPQSGANVLTF.

Many counts were recorded for this clonotype. The chain employs TRBV29-1 and TRBJ1-1; D remains ambiguous. The CDR3 sequence is 13 residues long. The V gene's germline CDR1 is SQVTM and CDR2 ANQGSEA. Trimming pared 4 bases from V and 0 bases from J, leaving 9 bases between. The CDR3 loop reads CSVVTAMNTEAFF. The CDR3 nucleotides are TGCAGCGTTGTAACAGCTATGAACACTGAAGCTTTCTTT.

The gene calls are TRBV7-9 and TRBJ2-3; D unresolved. The germline V gene has CDR1 SEHNR and CDR2 FQNEAQ (reference sequence). This CDR3 has 12 residues. The germline V and J ends were trimmed by 1 base and 4 bases, with 3 bases remaining between them. The CDR3 sequence: CASSLDSDTQYF. CDR3 bases: TGTGCCAGCAGCTTAGATTCAGATACGCAGTATTTT.